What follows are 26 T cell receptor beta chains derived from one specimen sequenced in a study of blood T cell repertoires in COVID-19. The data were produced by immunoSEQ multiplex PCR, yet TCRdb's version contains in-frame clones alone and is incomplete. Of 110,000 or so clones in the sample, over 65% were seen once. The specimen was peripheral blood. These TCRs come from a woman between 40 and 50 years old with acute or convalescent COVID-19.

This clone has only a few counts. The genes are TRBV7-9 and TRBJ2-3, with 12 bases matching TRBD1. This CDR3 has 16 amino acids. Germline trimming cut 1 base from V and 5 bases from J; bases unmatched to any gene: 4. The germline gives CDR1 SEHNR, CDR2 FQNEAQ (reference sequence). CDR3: CASSLGDRGHKDTQYF. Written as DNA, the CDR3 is TGTGCCAGCAGCTTAGGGGACAGGGGGCATAAAGATACGCAGTATTTT.

The CDR3 region has the DNA TGTGCCAGCTCGGGACTTACCGCCTACGAGCAGTACTTC. This codes for CASSGLTAYEQYF. The chain couples TRBV5-5 to TRBJ2-7, with a weak D call TRBD2 (6 bases). There are 13 residues in the CDR3. The V end was cut by 7 bases, the J end by 2 bases, with 13 bases between. Germline CDR1 and CDR2: SGHKS and YYEKEE (reference sequence).

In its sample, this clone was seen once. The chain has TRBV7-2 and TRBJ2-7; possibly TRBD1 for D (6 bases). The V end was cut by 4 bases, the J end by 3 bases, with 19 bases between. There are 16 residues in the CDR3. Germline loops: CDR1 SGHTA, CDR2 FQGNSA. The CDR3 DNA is TGTGCCAGCAGCTCCCACGGGTGGACAGTCGGCTACGAGCAGTACTTC. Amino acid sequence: CASSSHGWTVGYEQYF.

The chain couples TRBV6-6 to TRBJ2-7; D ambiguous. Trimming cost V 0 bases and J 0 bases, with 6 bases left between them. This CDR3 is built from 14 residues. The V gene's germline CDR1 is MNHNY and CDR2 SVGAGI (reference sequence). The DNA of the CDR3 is TGTGCCAGCAGTTACTCACTGAGCTCCTACGAGCAGTACTTC. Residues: CASSYSLSSYEQYF.

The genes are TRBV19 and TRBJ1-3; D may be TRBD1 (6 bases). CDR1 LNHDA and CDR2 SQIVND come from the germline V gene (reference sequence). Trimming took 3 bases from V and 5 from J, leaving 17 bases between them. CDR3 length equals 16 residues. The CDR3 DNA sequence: TGTGCCAGTAGTATTGGGCGGCAGGGGACCCGAAACACCATATATTTT. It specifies CASSIGRQGTRNTIYF.

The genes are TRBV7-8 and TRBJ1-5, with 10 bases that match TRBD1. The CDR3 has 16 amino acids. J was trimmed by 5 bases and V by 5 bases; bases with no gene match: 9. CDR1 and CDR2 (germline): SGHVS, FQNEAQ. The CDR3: CASSTRTGTGDQPQHF. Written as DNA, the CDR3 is TGTGCCAGCAGCACCCGGACCGGGACAGGGGATCAGCCCCAGCATTTT.

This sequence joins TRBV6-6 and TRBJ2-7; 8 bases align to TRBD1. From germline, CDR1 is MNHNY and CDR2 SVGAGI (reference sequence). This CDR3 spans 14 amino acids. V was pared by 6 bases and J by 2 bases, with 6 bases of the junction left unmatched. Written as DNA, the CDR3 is TGTGCCAGCAGCCAAGGACAGGGTCCCTACGAGCAGTACTTC. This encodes CASSQGQGPYEQYF.

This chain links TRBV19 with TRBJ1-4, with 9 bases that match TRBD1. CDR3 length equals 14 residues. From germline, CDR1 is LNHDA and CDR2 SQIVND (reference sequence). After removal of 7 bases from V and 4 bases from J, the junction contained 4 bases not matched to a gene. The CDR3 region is CASIRTGDNEKLFF. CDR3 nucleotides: TGTGCCAGTATTCGGACAGGGGATAATGAAAAACTGTTTTTT.

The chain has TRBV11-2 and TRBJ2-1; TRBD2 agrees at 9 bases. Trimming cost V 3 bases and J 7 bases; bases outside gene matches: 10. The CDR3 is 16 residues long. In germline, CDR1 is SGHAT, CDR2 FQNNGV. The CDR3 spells CASSFRLAGEFNEQFF. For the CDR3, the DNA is TGTGCCAGCAGCTTTAGGTTAGCGGGGGAGTTTAATGAGCAGTTCTTC.

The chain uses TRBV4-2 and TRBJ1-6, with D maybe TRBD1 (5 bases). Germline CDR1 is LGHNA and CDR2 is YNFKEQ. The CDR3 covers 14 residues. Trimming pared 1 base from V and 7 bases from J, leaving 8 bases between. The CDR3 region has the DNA TGTGCCAGCAGCCAAGGGGGCAACAATTCACCCCTCCACTTT. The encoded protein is CASSQGGNNSPLHF.

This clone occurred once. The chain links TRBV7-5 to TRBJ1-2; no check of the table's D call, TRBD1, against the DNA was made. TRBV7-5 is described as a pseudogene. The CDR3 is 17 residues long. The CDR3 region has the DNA TGTGTCAGAAGCGTGGATCCCACAGGGTGTTCTTACTATGGCTACACCTTC. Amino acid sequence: CVRSVDPTGCSYYGYTF.

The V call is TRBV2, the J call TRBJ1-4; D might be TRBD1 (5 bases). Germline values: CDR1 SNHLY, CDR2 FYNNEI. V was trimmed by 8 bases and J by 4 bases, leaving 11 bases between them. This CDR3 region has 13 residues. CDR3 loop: CASGQGVNEKLFF. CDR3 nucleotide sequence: TGTGCCAGCGGGCAGGGCGTTAATGAAAAACTGTTTTTT.

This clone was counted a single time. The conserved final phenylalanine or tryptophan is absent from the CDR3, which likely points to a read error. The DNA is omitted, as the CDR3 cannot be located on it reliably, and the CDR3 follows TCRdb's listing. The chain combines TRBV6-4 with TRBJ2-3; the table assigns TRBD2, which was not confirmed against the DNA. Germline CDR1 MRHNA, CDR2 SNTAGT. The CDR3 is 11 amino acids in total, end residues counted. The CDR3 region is CASSDPKPGLV.

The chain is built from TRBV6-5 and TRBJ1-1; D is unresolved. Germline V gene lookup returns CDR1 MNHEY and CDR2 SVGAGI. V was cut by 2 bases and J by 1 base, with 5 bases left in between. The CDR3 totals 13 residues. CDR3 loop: CASSYGENTEAFF. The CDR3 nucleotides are TGTGCCAGCAGTTACGGAGAGAACACTGAAGCTTTCTTT.

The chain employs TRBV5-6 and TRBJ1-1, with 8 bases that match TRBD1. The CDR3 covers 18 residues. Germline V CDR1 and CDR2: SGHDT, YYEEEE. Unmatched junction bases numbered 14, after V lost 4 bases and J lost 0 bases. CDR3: CASSGKYRGSGVNTEAFF. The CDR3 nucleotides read TGTGCCAGCAGCGGCAAGTACAGGGGGTCGGGGGTGAACACTGAAGCTTTCTTT.

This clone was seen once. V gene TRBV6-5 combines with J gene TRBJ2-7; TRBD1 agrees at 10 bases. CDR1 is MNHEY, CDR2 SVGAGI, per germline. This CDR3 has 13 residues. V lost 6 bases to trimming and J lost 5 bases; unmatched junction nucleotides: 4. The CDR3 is CASRGTGVHEQYF. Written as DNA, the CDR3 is TGTGCCAGCAGAGGGACAGGGGTACACGAGCAGTACTTC.

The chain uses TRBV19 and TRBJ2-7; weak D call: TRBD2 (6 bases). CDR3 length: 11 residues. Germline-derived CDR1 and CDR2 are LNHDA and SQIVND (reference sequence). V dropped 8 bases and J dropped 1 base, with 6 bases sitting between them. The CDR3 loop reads CASGTSYEQYF. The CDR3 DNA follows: TGTGCCAGTGGGACTTCCTACGAGCAGTACTTC.

This CDR3 reads CASSGPMGPKGYNSEKLFF. For the CDR3, the DNA is TGTGCCAGCAGCGGGCCGATGGGGCCGAAGGGGTATAACAGTGAAAAACTGTTTTTT. The J gene is TRBJ1-4, the V gene TRBV21-1; the table's D call TRBD1 went unverified against the DNA. TRBV21-1 constitutes a pseudogene. The CDR3 has 19 amino acids.

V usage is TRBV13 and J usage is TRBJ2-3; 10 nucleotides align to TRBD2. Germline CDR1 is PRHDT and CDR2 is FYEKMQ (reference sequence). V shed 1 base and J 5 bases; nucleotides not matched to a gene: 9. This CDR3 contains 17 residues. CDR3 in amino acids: CASSLVGLAGVQDTQYF. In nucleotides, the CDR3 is TGTGCCAGCAGCTTAGTTGGGCTAGCGGGGGTGCAAGATACGCAGTATTTT.

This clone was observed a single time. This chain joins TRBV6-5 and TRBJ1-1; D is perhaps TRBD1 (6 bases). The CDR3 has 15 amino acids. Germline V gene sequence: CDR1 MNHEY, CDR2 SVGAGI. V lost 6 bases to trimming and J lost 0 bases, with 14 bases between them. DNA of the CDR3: TGTGCCAGCAGGGGAGGGGGGGCACTGAACACTGAAGCTTTCTTT. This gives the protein CASRGGGALNTEAFF.

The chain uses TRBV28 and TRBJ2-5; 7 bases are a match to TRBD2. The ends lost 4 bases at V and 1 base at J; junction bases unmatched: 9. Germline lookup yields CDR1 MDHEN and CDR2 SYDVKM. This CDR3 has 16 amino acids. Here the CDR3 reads CASSWYGGGGQETQYF. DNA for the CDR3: TGTGCCAGCAGTTGGTATGGGGGGGGAGGCCAAGAGACCCAGTACTTC.

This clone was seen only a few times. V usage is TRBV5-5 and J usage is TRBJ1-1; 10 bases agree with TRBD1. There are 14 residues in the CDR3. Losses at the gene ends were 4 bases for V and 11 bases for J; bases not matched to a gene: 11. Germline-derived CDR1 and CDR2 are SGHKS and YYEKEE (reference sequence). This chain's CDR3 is CASSNPTGGGRAFF. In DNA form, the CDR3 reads TGTGCCAGCAGCAACCCGACAGGGGGCGGTCGGGCTTTCTTT.

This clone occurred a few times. CDR3 sequence reads: CASSTFRSSYEQYF. For the CDR3, the DNA is TGTGCCAGCAGTACCTTTCGGAGCTCCTACGAGCAGTACTTC. The genes are TRBV6-6 and TRBJ2-7, with D uncertain. Between the trimmed V and J ends, which lost 5 bases and 0 bases, there was a span of 11 bases. CDR3 size: 14 residues. Germline V CDR1 and CDR2: MNHNY, SVGAGI (reference sequence).

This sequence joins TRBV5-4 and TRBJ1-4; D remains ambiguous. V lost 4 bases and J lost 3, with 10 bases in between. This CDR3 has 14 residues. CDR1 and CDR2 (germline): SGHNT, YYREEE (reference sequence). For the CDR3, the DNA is TGTGCCAGCAGCCCCGGTGGAGCTAATGAAAAACTGTTTTTT. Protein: CASSPGGANEKLFF.

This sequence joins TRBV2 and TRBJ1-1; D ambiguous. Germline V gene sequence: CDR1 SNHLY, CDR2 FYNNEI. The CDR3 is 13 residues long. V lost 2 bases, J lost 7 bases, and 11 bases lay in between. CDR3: CASSENVRVEAFF. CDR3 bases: TGTGCCAGCAGTGAAAATGTGAGGGTTGAAGCTTTCTTT. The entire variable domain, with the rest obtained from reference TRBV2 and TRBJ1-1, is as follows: EPEVTQTPSHQVTQMGQEVILRCVPISNHLYFYWYRQILGQKVEFLVSFYNNEISEKSEIFDDQFSVERPDGSNFTLKIRSTKLEDSAMYFCASSENVRVEAFFGQGTRLTVV.

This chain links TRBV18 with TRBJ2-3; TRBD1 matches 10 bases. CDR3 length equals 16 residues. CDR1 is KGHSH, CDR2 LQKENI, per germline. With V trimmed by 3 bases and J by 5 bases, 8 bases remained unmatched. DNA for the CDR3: TGTGCCAGCTCACCTGCGACAGGGGGCTTGTTAGATACGCAGTATTTT. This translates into CASSPATGGLLDTQYF.